A selection of T cell receptor beta chains follows, all from one sample in a study of STAT5B mutations in CD4+ large granular lymphocyte leukemia. Some clones are missing from TCRdb's copy, which holds only in-frame ones; the method was immunoSEQ multiplex PCR. The top ten hold 0.41% of the sample, which has roughly 30,000 clones, roughly nine tenths seen once. Material for sequencing was CD4+ T cells from blood buffy coats. These receptors originate from a human donor in good health. Each CDR3 is given with its conserved first and last residue. The D gene is left open where the match is weak. The size of a clone is reported for some rows only, either as once, few or many, or as a class for expanded clones.

V,size,D,J,DNA,CDR3
TRBV6-1,.,.,TRBJ1-4,TGTGCCAGCAGTGAAGGGAGGACCCAAAAACTGTTTTTT,CASSEGRTQKLFF
TRBV6-6,.,TRBD1,TRBJ2-7,TGTGCCAGCAGTTACCCTCGGACAGGGTTCCACGAGCAGTACTTC,CASSYPRTGFHEQYF
TRBV7-2,.,TRBD2,TRBJ2-1,TGTGCCAGCAGTCTTACTAGCGGGAGTAGAGATGAGCAGTTCTTC,CASSLTSGSRDEQFF
TRBV30,.,.,TRBJ2-7,TGTGCCTCACACCGGGACCAAAACTCCTACGAGCAGTACTTC,CASHRDQNSYEQYF
TRBV19,.,.,TRBJ1-2,TGTGCCAGTAGTATCCCTGGACAAAACTATGGCTACACCTTC,CASSIPGQNYGYTF
TRBV6-5,.,TRBD2,TRBJ2-1,TGTGCCAGCAGAAAAGGCGGGAGCTCCTACAATGAGCAGTTCTTC,CASRKGGSSYNEQFF
TRBV5-1,.,.,TRBJ2-6,TGCGCCAGCATGCAGGGCTCTGGGGCCAACGTCCTGACTTTC,CASMQGSGANVLTF
TRBV5-8,.,TRBD1,TRBJ2-1,TGTGCCAGCAATCCGGGACAGGGGGCGGGAAATGAGCAGTTCTTC,CASNPGQGAGNEQFF
TRBV19,.,TRBD1,TRBJ1-4,TGTGCCAGTAGCGGAGGGACAGGGACGAGAGAAAAACTGTTTTTT,CASSGGTGTREKLFF
TRBV6-6,once,.,TRBJ1-2,TGTGCCAGCAGTTACTCGTCCGTGGGTCAATATGGCTACACCTTC,CASSYSSVGQYGYTF
TRBV4-2,.,.,TRBJ2-3,TGTGCCAGCAGCTCCCCCCTCGGGGGCACAGATACGCAGTATTTT,CASSSPLGGTDTQYF
TRBV15,once,.,TRBJ2-1,TGTGCCACCAGCCGCAGACAGTTCTCTGAGCAGTTCTTC,CATSRRQFSEQFF
TRBV28,.,.,TRBJ2-7,TGTGCCAGCAGTGGTGTCAGCCGGGAACACGAGCAGTACTTC,CASSGVSREHEQYF
TRBV2,few,.,TRBJ2-7,TGTGCCAGCAGTGAAAGGACCCTCTACGAGCAGTACTTC,CASSERTLYEQYF
TRBV6-1,.,.,TRBJ1-1,TGTGCCAGCAGTGATTACAGGACTAAAAGGGACACTGAAGCTTTCTTT,CASSDYRTKRDTEAFF
TRBV7-8,.,.,TRBJ1-5,TGTGCCAGCAGCCGGGGAGAAGACGCCCGGTATCGGCCCCAGCATTTT,CASSRGEDARYRPQHF
TRBV19,once,TRBD1,TRBJ2-1,TGTGCCAGTAGGGGGGACAGGGTTGGCAATGAGCAGTTCTTC,CASRGDRVGNEQFF
TRBV28,.,.,TRBJ2-5,TGTGCCAGCAGCCCATCCCATAGGGACCAGTACTTC,CASSPSHRDQYF
TRBV6-4,.,TRBD1,TRBJ1-2,TGTGCCAGCAGTGACGTACCGGGACAGGGTGTGGGCTACACCTTC,CASSDVPGQGVGYTF
TRBV29-1,once,.,TRBJ2-6,TGCAGCGTTGAAGCTTCTGGGGCCAACGTCCTGACTTTC,CSVEASGANVLTF
TRBV30,.,.,TRBJ2-2,TGTGCCTGGAGTTGGAGGGGGGAGCTGTTTTTT,CAWSWRGELFF
TRBV28,.,.,TRBJ1-2,TGTGCCAGCAGTTTACTTAACTATGGCTACACCTTC,CASSLLNYGYTF
TRBV7-2,.,.,TRBJ2-5,TGTGCCAGCAGCCAAGGACCGGATCGTGAGACCCAGTACTTC,CASSQGPDRETQYF
TRBV5-5,.,TRBD2,TRBJ2-1,TGTGCCAGCAGCGCCAGACTAGCGGGAGGGAACAATGAGCAGTTCTTC,CASSARLAGGNNEQFF
TRBV5-1,.,TRBD1,TRBJ2-5,TGCGCCAGCAACCAGGGGGCTGGGGAGACCCAGTACTTC,CASNQGAGETQYF
TRBV6-4,.,.,TRBJ1-1,TGTGCCAGCAGTGCCCGCGGGGCAATGAACACTGAAGCTTTCTTT,CASSARGAMNTEAFF
TRBV5-1,.,TRBD1,TRBJ2-7,TGCGCCAGCAGCCCAATGGGACAGCCGCCCTACGAGCAGTACTTC,CASSPMGQPPYEQYF
TRBV5-4,.,TRBD2,TRBJ2-7,TGTGCCAGCAGCTTGTCTCTAGCGGGAGCCGAGCAGTACTTC,CASSLSLAGAEQYF
TRBV10-1,.,TRBD1,TRBJ1-1,TGCGCCAGCAGCTTCGGGACAGGGGACACTGAAGCTTTCTTT,CASSFGTGDTEAFF
TRBV27,.,.,TRBJ1-1,TGTGCCAGCAGTTTATGGGGGGCTGTGACTGAAGCTTTCTTT,CASSLWGAVTEAFF
TRBV28,.,TRBD1,TRBJ1-4,TGTGCCAGCAGTTCATCTAGGACAGGACGTAATGAAAAACTGTTTTTT,CASSSSRTGRNEKLFF
TRBV6-1,.,TRBD2,TRBJ2-6,TGTGCCAGCAGTGAATCAGTAGCGGGGAGCTCTGGGGCCAACGTCCTGACTTTC,CASSESVAGSSGANVLTF
TRBV2,.,TRBD2,TRBJ2-1,TGTGCCAGCCGGGAGGGACTAGCGGGAGGGCTACACAATGAGCAGTTCTTC,CASREGLAGGLHNEQFF
TRBV10-2,.,.,TRBJ1-3,TGCGCCAGCAGTGAAATAAGGGAATGGTCTGGAAACACCATATATTTT,CASSEIREWSGNTIYF
TRBV7-9,.,.,TRBJ1-1,TGTGCCAGCAGCTTGACAAGGGGCGGAGGGACTGAAGCTTTCTTT,CASSLTRGGGTEAFF
TRBV6-1,.,.,TRBJ2-1,TGTGCCAGCAGTGAGAGGTTTGGGCTACTAACCATCTTC,CASSERFGLLTIF
TRBV2,.,TRBD2,TRBJ2-7,TGTGCCAGCAGTGGGGCCGGGACTAGCGGGTTTTCGCTCTACGAGCAGTACTTC,CASSGAGTSGFSLYEQYF
TRBV10-3,.,.,TRBJ1-1,TGTGCCATCAGTGCAGGGTCCACTGAAGCTTTCTTT,CAISAGSTEAFF
TRBV11-3,.,TRBD2,TRBJ2-7,TGTGCCAGCAGCTTTATCCCTAGCGGGTCGAGCTCCTACGAGCAGTACTTC,CASSFIPSGSSSYEQYF
TRBV18,.,.,TRBJ2-7,TGTGCCAGCTCACCGGGACACCCCTACGAGCAGTACTTC,CASSPGHPYEQYF
TRBV11-2,.,.,TRBJ2-7,TGTGCCAGCAGCCCGGTTCGTACAGCGAGCCCCTACGAGCAGTACTTC,CASSPVRTASPYEQYF
TRBV5-4,.,TRBD2,TRBJ2-3,TGTGCCAGCAGCTCCGGGACTAGCGGGGTCCTCACAGATACGCAGTATTTT,CASSSGTSGVLTDTQYF
TRBV9,.,TRBD1,TRBJ1-6,TGTGCCAGCAGCGAGGGGCCGGGACAGGGGCGTTCACCCCTCCACTTT,CASSEGPGQGRSPLHF
TRBV7-2,.,.,TRBJ2-3,TGTGCCAGCAGCAATAGACTAGGAAGCACAGATACGCAGTATTTT,CASSNRLGSTDTQYF
TRBV5-1,.,.,TRBJ2-2,TGCGCCAGCAGCCCCCCCAGGCCAGACACCGGGGAGCTGTTTTTT,CASSPPRPDTGELFF
TRBV11-3,.,.,TRBJ2-3,TGTGCCAGCAGCTCGCTAGTCATTGATACGCAGTATTTT,CASSSLVIDTQYF
TRBV2,.,TRBD1,TRBJ1-2,TGTGCCAGGGATGACAGGGGTCCGATGGGCTACACCTTC,CARDDRGPMGYTF
TRBV15,.,.,TRBJ1-1,TGTGCCACCAGCAGGCCTAGACCAGGAGTGGGCACTGAAGCTTTCTTT,CATSRPRPGVGTEAFF
TRBV2,.,TRBD2,TRBJ2-2,TGTGCCAGCAGTTACGGGACTAGCGCTAACACCGGGGAGCTGTTTTTT,CASSYGTSANTGELFF
TRBV10-3,.,.,TRBJ1-1,TGTGCCATCAGTCAAGAGTATGGGGGCACTGAAGCTTTCTTT,CAISQEYGGTEAFF
TRBV5-6,.,.,TRBJ2-1,TGTGCCAGCAGCTTTGGGGGTAGGTACAATGAGCAGTTCTTC,CASSFGGRYNEQFF
TRBV13,.,TRBD2,TRBJ2-5,TGTGCCAGCAGTCCCCAGGTAGTGGCTAGCGGGGGGGAGACCCAGTACTTC,CASSPQVVASGGETQYF
TRBV2,.,.,TRBJ1-1,TGTGCCAGCAGTCGAGACGCAGAAGCTTTCTTT,CASSRDAEAFF
TRBV5-4,.,.,TRBJ2-6,TGTGCCAGCAGCCTAGCCCCAGGGTTAAGGGGCTCTGGGGCCAACGTCCTGACTTTC,CASSLAPGLRGSGANVLTF
TRBV7-3,.,.,TRBJ2-2,TGTGCCAGCAGCTTAGGAGGGAACACCGGGGAGCTGTTTTTT,CASSLGGNTGELFF